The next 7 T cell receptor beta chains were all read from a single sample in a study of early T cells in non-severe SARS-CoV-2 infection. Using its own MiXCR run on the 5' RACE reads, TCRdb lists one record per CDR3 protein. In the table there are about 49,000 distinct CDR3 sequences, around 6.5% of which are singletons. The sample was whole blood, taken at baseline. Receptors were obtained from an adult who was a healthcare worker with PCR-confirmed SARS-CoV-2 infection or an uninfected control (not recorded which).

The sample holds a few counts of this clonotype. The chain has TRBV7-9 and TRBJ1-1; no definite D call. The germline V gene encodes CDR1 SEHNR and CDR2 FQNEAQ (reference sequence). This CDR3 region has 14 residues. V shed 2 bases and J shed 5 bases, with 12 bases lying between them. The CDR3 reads CASSLSAPRTEAFF. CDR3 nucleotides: TGTGCCAGCAGCTTATCGGCGCCCCGGACTGAAGCTTTCTTT. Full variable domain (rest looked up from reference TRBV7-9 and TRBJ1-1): DTGVSQNPRHKITKRGQNVTFRCDPISEHNRLYWYRQTLGQGPEFLTYFQNEAQLEKSRLLSDRFSAERPKGSFSTLEIQRTEQGDSAMYLCASSLSAPRTEAFFGQGTRLTVV.

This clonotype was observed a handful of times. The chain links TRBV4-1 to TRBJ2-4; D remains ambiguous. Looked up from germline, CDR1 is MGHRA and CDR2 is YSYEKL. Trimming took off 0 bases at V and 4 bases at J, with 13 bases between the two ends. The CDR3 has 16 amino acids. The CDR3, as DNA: TGCGCCAGCAGCCAAGAGGTCAGAGGTGGAAAAAACATTCAGTACTTC. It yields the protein CASSQEVRGGKNIQYF.

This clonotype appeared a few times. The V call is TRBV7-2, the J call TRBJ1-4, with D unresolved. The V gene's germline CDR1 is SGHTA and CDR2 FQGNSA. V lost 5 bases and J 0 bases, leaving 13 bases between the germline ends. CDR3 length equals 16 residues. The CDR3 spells CASSREGSTTNEKLFF. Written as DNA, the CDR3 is TGTGCCAGCAGCAGGGAAGGGAGTACAACTAATGAAAAACTGTTTTTT.

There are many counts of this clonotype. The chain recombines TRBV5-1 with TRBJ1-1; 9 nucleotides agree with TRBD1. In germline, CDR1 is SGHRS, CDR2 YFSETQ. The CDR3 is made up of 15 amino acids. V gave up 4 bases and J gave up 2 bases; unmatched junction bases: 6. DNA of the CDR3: TGCGCCAGCAGCACCTACAGGGGGCCCAACACTGAAGCTTTCTTT. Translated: CASSTYRGPNTEAFF.

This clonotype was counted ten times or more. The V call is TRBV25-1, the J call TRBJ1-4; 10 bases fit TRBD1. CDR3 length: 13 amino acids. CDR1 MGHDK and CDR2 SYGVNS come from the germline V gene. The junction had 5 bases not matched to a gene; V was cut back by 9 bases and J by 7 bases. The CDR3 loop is CASSGQGGEKLFF. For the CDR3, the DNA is TGTGCCAGTTCCGGACAGGGGGGTGAAAAACTGTTTTTT.

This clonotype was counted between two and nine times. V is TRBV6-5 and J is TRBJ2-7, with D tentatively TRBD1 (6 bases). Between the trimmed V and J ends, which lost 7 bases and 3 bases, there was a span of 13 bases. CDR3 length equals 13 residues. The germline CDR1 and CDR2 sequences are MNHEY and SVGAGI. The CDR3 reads CASTQGSGYEQYF. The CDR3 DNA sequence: TGTGCCAGCACCCAGGGGTCGGGCTACGAGCAGTACTTC.

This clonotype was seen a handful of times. The CDR3 DNA reads as TGTGCCAGCGGAGAGACAGGGCGAGGGAACTATGGCTACACCTTC. Its translation: CASGETGRGNYGYTF. J is TRBJ1-2 and V is TRBV27; 7 bases are shared with TRBD1. V trimming: 8 bases; J trimming: 2 bases; junction bases outside the gene matches: 11. Germline CDR1 and CDR2: MNHEY and SMNVEV (reference sequence). This CDR3 is 15 amino acids long.